The rows below give T cell receptor beta chains drawn from one sample of a study of T cell repertoires in cytomegalovirus infection. These receptors lack a known antigen. TCRdb independently ran MiXCR on the reads; one entry per CDR3 protein. Among roughly 120,000 distinct CDR3 sequences listed, roughly 32% were seen once. The specimen was CD8+ T cells from cultured PBMCs, collected from culture after CMV antigen stimulation. Source of these receptors: a human donor in good health (CMV status not recorded). Some clones in this sample may be carry-over from other donors' samples. The CDR3 runs from the conserved cysteine through the conserved F or W. D genes are given only for firm matches. Clone size is not always given. Where it is, it says once, few, many or a class for expanded clones.

j_call v_call d_call clone_size cdr3_aa cdr3_nt
TRBJ1-2 TRBV7-8 - many CASSLLDPNYGYTF TGTGCCAGCAGCTTACTAGATCCGAACTATGGCTACACCTTC
TRBJ1-3 TRBV4-1 TRBD1 - CASSQEQGDSGNTIYF TGCGCCAGCAGCCAGGAACAGGGGGATAGTGGAAACACCATATATTTT
TRBJ1-2 TRBV28 - many CASSFRGRFYGYTF TGTGCCAGCAGTTTTCGGGGCAGATTCTATGGCTACACCTTC
TRBJ2-5 TRBV6-2/TRBV6-3 - - CASARQGLQETQYF TGTGCCAGCGCACGTCAGGGACTGCAAGAGACCCAGTACTTC
TRBJ2-1 TRBV6-6 TRBD2 few CASRGTSDTSYNEQFF TGTGCCAGCAGGGGGACTAGCGACACCTCCTACAATGAGCAGTTCTTC
TRBJ2-2 TRBV6-2/TRBV6-3 - - CASSISGELFF TGTGCCAGCAGCATATCCGGGGAGCTGTTTTTT
TRBJ2-2 TRBV7-6 - many CASSLASLGELFF TGTGCCAGCAGCTTAGCGAGCCTCGGGGAGCTGTTTTTT
TRBJ2-2 TRBV7-9 TRBD1 - CASSSTGAGELFF TGTGCCAGCAGCTCCACAGGGGCCGGGGAGCTGTTTTTT
TRBJ1-6 TRBV4-1 TRBD1 - CASSQTIQGQGESPLHF TGCGCCAGCAGCCAAACAATCCAAGGACAGGGGGAGTCACCCCTCCACTTT
TRBJ2-1 TRBV27 - - CASSLFSANNEQFF TGTGCCAGCAGTTTATTTTCCGCAAACAATGAGCAGTTCTTC
TRBJ1-3 TRBV7-2 - - CASTRGLGGDGPSGNTIYF TGTGCCAGCACCCGAGGTCTCGGAGGAGACGGCCCCTCTGGAAACACCATATATTTT
TRBJ2-3 TRBV7-8 - many CASSSFNRQYF TGTGCCAGCAGCTCCTTTAATAGGCAGTATTTT
TRBJ2-2 TRBV20-1 TRBD1 - CSAKGTGDTGELFF TGCAGTGCTAAAGGGACAGGGGACACCGGGGAGCTGTTTTTT
TRBJ2-7 TRBV6-1 TRBD2 - CATVQGLAVYEQYF TGTGCCACCGTACAGGGACTAGCGGTGTACGAGCAGTACTTC
TRBJ2-7 TRBV7-6 - - CASSFTPGHYEQYF TGTGCCAGCAGCTTCACTCCCGGACACTACGAGCAGTACTTC
TRBJ2-3 TRBV27 TRBD1 - CASSRGTGQTDTQYF TGTGCCAGCAGCCGGGGGACAGGACAGACAGATACGCAGTATTTT
TRBJ2-1 TRBV7-9 TRBD1 - CASSPSRGLNEQFF TGTGCCAGCAGCCCTAGTAGGGGGCTCAATGAGCAGTTCTTC
TRBJ1-4 TRBV6-6 - few CASSYSTPSFRNEKLFF TGTGCCAGCAGTTACTCGACGCCATCCTTCCGTAATGAAAAACTGTTTTTT
TRBJ2-1 TRBV11-2 TRBD2 few CASSSAGVNNEQFF TGTGCCAGCAGCTCAGCGGGGGTTAACAATGAGCAGTTCTTC
TRBJ2-1 TRBV4-1 - - CASSRLGNEQFF TGCGCCAGCAGCCGGCTAGGAAATGAGCAGTTCTTC
TRBJ2-7 TRBV7-6 TRBD2 - CASVGPGGEQYF TGTGCCAGCGTAGGACCGGGGGGGGAGCAGTACTTC
TRBJ2-7 TRBV4-1 TRBD2 few CASSQRTSGGALGEQYF TGCGCCAGCAGCCAAAGGACTAGCGGGGGGGCTTTGGGCGAGCAGTACTTC